The T cell receptor beta chain under discussion was sequenced for a study of T cells after yellow fever vaccination. Study results and limitations: Abundant clonotypes from the bulk population could have been carried over as contaminants into FACS-sorted repertoires.

TCRdb recomputed calls from the 5' RACE reads with MiXCR, one row per CDR3 protein. The table shows 300,000 to 350,000 distinct CDR3 sequences, with around 10% occurring only once. This clonotype has only a few counts. Its antigen is still unknown. The V and J ends lost 3 bases and 2 bases respectively, with 10 bases between them. Germline CDR1 and CDR2: DFQATT and SNEGSKA (reference sequence). The length of the CDR3 is 13 residues. The V and J genes are TRBV20-1 and TRBJ1-2; D uncertain. This TCR derives from a young man who received the YFV17D yellow fever vaccine. Sample: CD4+ T cells sorted from PBMCs, taken 45 days after the yellow fever booster vaccination. CDR3 residues: CSASPWSNYGYTF. DNA of the CDR3: TGCAGTGCTAGCCCTTGGAGCAACTATGGCTACACCTTC.